This T cell receptor beta chain was obtained from a study of blood T cell repertoires in COVID-19. The protocol was immunoSEQ multiplex PCR, while the TCRdb copy is restricted to in-frame clones and leaves out a portion. The sample carries under 250,000 clones, 87% recorded once. Assignment of participants to cohorts was predicated upon participant-reported clinical history. V gave up 1 base and J gave up 6 bases; unmatched junction bases: 6. The length of the CDR3 is 14 residues. From germline, CDR1 is SGHTA and CDR2 FQGNSA. Sequencing was done on a sample of PBMCs or T cells enriched from blood (not recorded which). The sequence derives from a man younger than 45 who had recovered from COVID-19. The chain is built from TRBV7-2 and TRBJ2-7; 7 bases align to TRBD2. The CDR3 nucleotides are TGTGCCAGCAGCTTAGGCCCTGGGAGGGCCGAGCAGTACTTC. Translating it yields CASSLGPGRAEQYF.